This entry is about one TCR beta chain. The sample is drawn from a study of blood T cell repertoires in COVID-19. Background on the study: Sources were T cells, B-cell-depleted T cells, or PBMCs; the material itself was cDNA or gDNA.

Participant age was roughly 18 to 89 years, and participants resided in 20 to 30 US areas. Authors' methods: Cell counts per sample came from amplifying reference gene primers. Sequencing used immunoSEQ multiplex PCR; TCRdb keeps in-frame clones, though not all of them. The D gene and trimming were derived from the DNA, and the V and J assignments and clone size from that table. Counted here are a few hundred thousand clones, 85% occurring once; the ten biggest clones make up 5% to 8%. Sample: PBMCs or T cells enriched from blood (not recorded which). The receptor was isolated from a woman aged 50 to 60 who had been exposed to COVID-19.

The CDR3 is CASSLMGGQQYF. The CDR3, as DNA: TGTGCCAGCAGCTTAATGGGGGGGCAGCAGTACTTC. The rearrangement links TRBV7-2 to TRBJ2-7; tentative D call: TRBD2 (7 bases). Germline V gene lookup returns CDR1 SGHTA and CDR2 FQGNSA. Trimming stripped 2 bases from V and 8 bases from J, with 10 bases between. The CDR3 consists of 12 residues.